The source of this T cell receptor (beta chain) is a study of shared clonotypes between healthy human individuals (TCRdb year 2020). Broadly, across the study: The cohort included a few men and two women between 18 and 49 years of age. Blood TCR repertoires of roughly five healthy adults were deeply sequenced to estimate repertoire size and the extent of clonotype sharing between individuals. To increase sequencing depth and limit assay-specific biases, TCR repertoire library preparation and sequencing were carried out by different laboratories using diverse techniques. Per donor, three plates each were used for CD4 naive and CD4 memory, two for CD8 naive, and one for CD8 memory. Per donor, leukapheresis produced somewhere between about 0.8 and 9.5 billion PBMCs.

Concerning this clone itself: No cognate antigen has been identified for it. No much larger clonotype is one base removed from it; base qualities were not supplied.

CD8 naive samples consisted of CD45RO-negative cells that were positively selected for CCR7, yielding a CD45RA+CCR7+ population without TemRA cells. Donors were healthy HIV-negative adults with no recently reported acute infections or vaccinations. Every donor was a Caucasian adult living in Nashville, Tennessee, USA. Blood was obtained by leukapheresis, after which PBMCs were separated by Ficoll-Histopaque density gradient centrifugation and cryopreserved in liquid nitrogen vapor phase. Purity and quantity of every magnetically sorted T cell population were checked by analytical flow cytometry. From each sorted fraction, genomic DNA was isolated and quantified by UV absorbance on a Nanodrop 2000c. Using the deep immunoSEQ assay, TCR CDR3 regions were amplified from genomic DNA by multiplex PCR. Extracted genomic DNA from each cell subset was spread evenly across all wells of several immunoSEQ 96-well plates, with each plate serving as a replicate. Each replicate PCR for sorted subsets received about 180 ng genomic DNA, equal to about 30,000 T cell genomes. Purified libraries were measured with a Qubit 3.0 fluorometer, size-checked on a Bioanalyzer 2100, and measured again with the KAPA Library Quantification kit. A separate single-read 150-cycle Illumina NextSeq 550 flow cell was used to sequence each immunoSEQ 96-well plate. In the paper's pipeline: Because only junctional sequences without quality scores were contained in the immunoSEQ output, filtering matching that applied to full-length reads could not be performed. To assign V/J genes and CDR3, sequences were annotated using PyIR, a Python wrapper for IgBLAST v1.9, with IMGT germline references. Any read was removed if the V/J assignment was weak (E-value above 1e-6), the CDR3 was missing, or the read contained stop codons, out-of-frame junctions, or ambiguous translated residues. V3J clonotypes were defined as sequences sharing an identical inferred V gene, J gene, and CDR3 amino acid sequence. To compute the percentage overlap between repertoires, the number of shared unique clonotypes was divided by the size of the smaller repertoire. Richness of each repertoire was evaluated using RTK rarefaction, the Chao1 estimator, and Recon v2.1 estimates of unobserved clonotypes. Generation probabilities were computed with OLGA for all TCRbeta clonotypes obtained by the gDNA method from several donors. Entries here come from immuneACCESS through TCRdb and include only in-frame sequences with V and J called. Some clones fail to appear in such tables; in the studies checked, an unresolved V gene covers under half of the shortfall, and the cause of the remainder is unknown. V, J and clone size are taken as reported in that table, and D and trimming were inferred from the DNA itself. Present in this sample are some 1,900,000 clones, roughly 94% of which were seen just once. Of the sample, 0.95% to 1.5% falls within the top ten clones.

General findings and caveats noted by the study authors: Clonotypes shared by all four sorted-subset donors showed higher generation probabilities than non-shared clonotypes. Because the study included a small number of donors, the genetic and exposure-history diversity represented was limited. Across a few donors, around 5.4% of naive CD4, more than 3% of naive CD8, 2% to 2.5% of memory CD4, and roughly 0.4% of memory CD8 clonotypes were shared. Only blood was sampled, and tissue TCR repertoires likely differ from those in blood. Estimated clonotype richness was generally larger for naive than for memory subsets. Even with the large sequencing depth, rarefaction of the sorted-subset datasets indicated that sequencing was incomplete. Pairwise subsampling led to the expectation that sequencing depth would affect the degree of clonotype sharing among donors.

Input material: naive CD8+ T cells sorted from blood. The cell subset or site label, as the study defines it: CD45RA+CCR7+. This sequence was found in a man aged 18 to 35 in good health.

For the CDR3, the sequence is CASSQTRPNEQFF. The DNA reads as follows: TGCGCCAGCAGCCAAACTAGACCCAATGAGCAGTTCTTC. The chain is assembled from TRBV4-1 and TRBJ2-1, with a weak D call of TRBD2 (5 bases match). Reading the germline V gene gives CDR1 MGHRA and CDR2 YSYEKL. At the junction V is shortened by 2 bases and J by 6 bases, with 8 bases in between. Counted from cysteine to phenylalanine, this CDR3 has 13 amino acids. Only the CDR3 portion is preserved as DNA: 39 bases, with reading frame beginning at the first base.